Sequencing of this TCR beta chain was carried out in a study of T cell clonotyping in hematopoietic cell transplantation. Study-level points and caveats: No sorting was done, leaving CD4 and CD8 contributions mixed. Pathologically expanded recipient clonotypes increased progressively from day 30 to day 180 as diversity fell. Few recipient clonotypes overlapped donors; over 95% were de novo at given depth.

CDR1 and CDR2 from the germline V gene are SEHNR and FQNEAQ (reference sequence). The CDR3 is 11 residues long. Trimming took off 7 bases at V and 4 bases at J, with 7 bases between the two ends. Sequenced by immunoSEQ multiplex PCR; TCRdb stores in-frame clones only, minus some. Among under 9,500 clones listed, approximately 85% were seen once. A remark on this clone: No antigen is known for it.

The rearrangement links TRBV7-9 to TRBJ1-1; D gene unclear. The sequencing here drew on PBMCs, taken 180 days after allogeneic stem cell transplant. This sequence originates from a female patient younger than 45 who had an allogeneic stem cell transplant, so the T cells may come from the graft donor. Some clones in this sample may be carry-over from other donors' samples. CDR3 sequence (DNA): TGTGCCAGCACCTGGGGCACTGAAGCTTTCTTT. It translates to CASTWGTEAFF.